A selection of T cell receptor beta chains follows, all from one sample in a study of T-cell memory formation after mild COVID-19. TCRdb re-called the 5' RACE reads through MiXCR, storing one row per CDR3 protein. The table lists 200,000 to 250,000 distinct CDR3 sequences, 9.4% of them singletons. The material sequenced was PBMCs or a T cell subset sorted from them (not recorded which). The receptors shown here come from a man aged 18 to 35 who had mild COVID-19 (a few samples of this study predate the infection). Cell type and time point are not known. Each CDR3 is given with its conserved first and last residue. Fields, in order: CDR3 protein, CDR3 DNA, clone size, J gene, D gene, V gene. The D gene is left open where the match is weak. Clone size is given for some rows only: seen once, a few or many times, or a class if the clone is expanded.

CASSAPGQGGGNTIYF | TGTGCCAGCAGTGCCCCGGGACAGGGAGGAGGAAACACCATATATTTT | few | TRBJ1-3 | TRBD1 | TRBV6-6
CSARALDAEAFF | TGCAGTGCTAGAGCCCTAGACGCTGAAGCTTTCTTT | few | TRBJ1-1 | NA | TRBV20-1
CASSHDNYGYTF | TGCGCCAGCAGCCACGATAACTATGGCTACACCTTC | few | TRBJ1-2 | NA | TRBV4-1
CSARDVDGNEDTIYF | TGCAGTGCTAGAGACGTGGACGGGAATGAGGACACCATATATTTT | few | TRBJ1-3 | NA | TRBV20-1
CASSLGQGYYGYTF | TGCGCCAGCAGCTTGGGACAGGGATACTATGGCTACACCTTC | few | TRBJ1-2 | TRBD1 | TRBV5-1
CATSDRRTGEETQYF | TGTGCCACCAGCGACCGAAGAACAGGGGAAGAGACCCAGTACTTC | many | TRBJ2-5 | TRBD1 | TRBV24-1
CASSLGGAATNEKLFF | TGCGCCAGCAGCTTGGGGGGAGCCGCAACTAATGAAAAACTGTTTTTT | few | TRBJ1-4 | NA | TRBV5-1
CASSLAYRVVETQYF | TGTGCCAGCAGCTTAGCCTACAGGGTGGTGGAGACCCAGTACTTC | many | TRBJ2-5 | NA | TRBV7-2
CASSNVAGYQPQHF | TGTGCCAGCAGCAACGTGGCCGGTTATCAGCCCCAGCATTTT | few | TRBJ1-5 | NA | TRBV7-2
CSASPDRDTEAFF | TGCAGTGCATCACCCGACAGGGACACTGAAGCTTTCTTT | NA | TRBJ1-1 | TRBD1 | TRBV20-1
CASSTRQSNQPQHF | TGTGCCAGCAGCACCAGACAGAGCAATCAGCCCCAGCATTTT | NA | TRBJ1-5 | NA | TRBV5-6
CASSLAGITYNEQFF | TGTGCCAGCAGCTTAGCCGGGATAACGTACAATGAGCAGTTCTTC | few | TRBJ2-1 | NA | TRBV7-6
CASSLGGARRTTEAFF | TGCGCCAGCAGCTTGGGTGGGGCCCGGCGAACAACTGAAGCTTTCTTT | NA | TRBJ1-1 | NA | TRBV5-1
CSARGGTGTNYGYTF | TGCAGTGCTAGAGGAGGTACAGGGACTAACTATGGCTACACCTTC | few | TRBJ1-2 | NA | TRBV20-1
CSVGDGNYGYTF | TGCAGCGTGGGGGACGGTAACTATGGCTACACCTTC | NA | TRBJ1-2 | NA | TRBV29-1
CASSNGKNTEAFF | TGTGCCAGTAGTAATGGGAAGAACACTGAAGCTTTCTTT | few | TRBJ1-1 | NA | TRBV19
CASSGGLGQGVTEAFF | TGTGCCAGCAGTGGAGGCCTCGGACAGGGGGTCACTGAAGCTTTCTTT | NA | TRBJ1-1 | TRBD1 | TRBV27
CASSFGLAGVVEQFF | TGTGCCAGCAGCTTTGGGCTAGCGGGGGTAGTTGAGCAGTTCTTC | few | TRBJ2-1 | TRBD2 | TRBV7-3
CASSSRDPNYGYTF | TGTGCCAGCAGTTCCCGGGACCCTAACTATGGCTACACCTTC | NA | TRBJ1-2 | NA | TRBV12-3/TRBV12-4
CASSLDRDRAYEQYF | TGTGCCAGCAGTCTCGACCGGGACAGAGCCTACGAGCAGTACTTC | NA | TRBJ2-7 | TRBD1 | TRBV6-5
CASSHRLAGGYNEQFF | TGTGCCAGCAGCCACAGACTAGCGGGGGGGTACAATGAGCAGTTCTTC | few | TRBJ2-1 | TRBD2 | TRBV12-3/TRBV12-4
CASSLGAQTSDTQYF | TGTGCCAGCAGCTTAGGGGCTCAGACGTCAGATACGCAGTATTTT | few | TRBJ2-3 | NA | TRBV7-6